This record covers a single TCR beta chain. Its antigen is as yet unknown. These data belong to a study of CD8 T cells in ankylosing spondylitis. Points from the study as a whole: Before this, some motif variants had been reported in reactive arthritis synovial fluid and blood. In ankylosing spondylitis blood, a motif of roughly 8 highly homologous TCR beta variants appeared characteristic.

CDR3 length: 16 residues. Trimming removed 7 bases from V and 2 bases from J; junction bases left unmatched: 14. The germline CDR1 and CDR2 sequences are DFQATT and SNEGSKA (reference sequence). A quantitative 5'-RACE method, one with molecular barcodes, was used to make TCR beta libraries. MiXCR, applied by TCRdb to the 5' RACE reads, yields one record per CDR3 protein. The sample lists 150,000 to 250,000 distinct CDR3 sequences, around 13% occurring once. This clonotype originated in a male donor with ankylosing spondylitis or in good health (not recorded which). The chain employs TRBV20-1 and TRBJ1-5, with 7 bases that match TRBD1. Sequencing input: blood, either unsorted or a sorted T cell fraction (not recorded which). CDR3 sequence (DNA): TGCAGTGTCCAACCCTCAGGGGGAAAGGGCAATCAGCCCCAGCATTTT. The encoded protein is CSVQPSGGKGNQPQHF.